The T cell receptor (beta chain) described here comes from a study of Ad26.COV2.S vaccination and SARS-CoV-2 variants. About the study: By the intramuscular route, Ad26.COV2.S was given once, or twice 56 days apart.

CDR1 and CDR2 (germline): MNHEY, SVGAGI. The CDR3 is made up of 13 amino acids. Trimming stripped 6 bases from V and 9 bases from J, with 16 bases between. The table came from immunoSEQ multiplex PCR; TCRdb's copy has only in-frame clones and leaves some out. Of 440,000 or so clones listed, about 90% are singletons. Treatment reported: approximately 18 received Ad26.COV2.S at low or high dose, single or two shots; 5 received placebo; per-sample allocation not given. Each sample was drawn 63 days after the first injection (of vaccine or placebo). This clonotype originated in a person between 18 and 59 years old who received the Ad26.COV2.S COVID-19 vaccine or a placebo. The chain employs TRBV6-5 and TRBJ2-3, with a possible D match to TRBD2 (5 bases). The sequences come from peripheral blood, collected in a trial of Ad26.COV2.S vaccine versus placebo. CDR3 nucleotide sequence: TGTGCCAGCAGCTCTGAGCAACTAGTCACGCAGTATTTT. This sequence encodes CASSSEQLVTQYF.